This entry lists 11 T cell receptor beta chains sequenced from one sample in a study of radiation and T cells in renal cell carcinoma. Sequenced by immunoSEQ multiplex PCR; TCRdb stores in-frame clones only, minus some. The sample carries roughly 80,000 clones, just over 85% recorded once. Regarding time point: blood 2 weeks post-SBRT. Treatment here: 15 Gy SBRT to primary tumor, nephrectomy 4 weeks later. Source: blood, taken from a patient whose treatment included radiotherapy and nephrectomy. The receptors stem from a woman aged 45-59 years with renal cell carcinoma.

The genes are TRBV4-1 and TRBJ2-5, with 10 positions matching TRBD2. There are 15 residues in the CDR3. Germline V CDR1 and CDR2: MGHRA, YSYEKL. The V segment lost 3 bases and the J segment 5 bases; nucleotides outside the gene matches: 6. CDR3 protein: CASSQAGLAAETQYF. CDR3 sequence (DNA): TGCGCCAGCAGCCAGGCCGGACTAGCGGCCGAGACCCAGTACTTC.

The rearrangement joins TRBV7-2 to TRBJ2-2, with D unresolved. The length of the CDR3 is 13 residues. V was cut by 0 bases and J by 6 bases, with 5 bases left in between. The germline CDR1 and CDR2 sequences are SGHTA and FQGNSA. CDR3 nucleotides: TGTGCCAGCAGCTTAGCTAGCTCCGGGGAGCTGTTTTTT. As protein: CASSLASSGELFF.

This sequence joins TRBV18 and TRBJ2-2; a possible D gene is TRBD1 (6 bases). Trimming removed 3 bases at V and 5 bases at J, with 22 bases between. Germline loops: CDR1 KGHSH, CDR2 LQKENI. The CDR3 totals 18 residues. The CDR3 DNA follows: TGTGCCAGCTCACCCCAGAAGGGGGTCGGTGTTGAGACCGGGGAGCTGTTTTTT. Translated, it gives CASSPQKGVGVETGELFF.

This clone was picked up one time. CDR3 DNA sequence: TGTGCCAGCAGCCCGCGGGGGTCTGGCACAGATACGCAGTATTTT. It yields the protein CASSPRGSGTDTQYF. The rearrangement links TRBV11-2 to TRBJ2-3; 7 nucleotides match TRBD2. V shed 5 bases, J shed 1 base, and the junction held 6 bases outside the gene matches. Germline assignment: CDR1 SGHAT and CDR2 FQNNGV. This CDR3 has 15 residues.

This rearrangement joins TRBV27 to TRBJ2-7, with D possibly matching TRBD2 (5 bases). The CDR3 sequence is 13 residues long. The V gene lost 2 bases and the J gene lost 6 bases, with 11 bases spanning the gap. The germline V gene has CDR1 MNHEY and CDR2 SMNVEV (reference sequence). For the CDR3, the DNA is TGTGCCAGCAGTTTAATGCTAGCTGGCGAGCAGTACTTC. Residues: CASSLMLAGEQYF.

The chain uses TRBV4-3 and TRBJ2-7; 15 positions agree with TRBD2. Per germline, CDR1 LGHNA and CDR2 YSLEER. V lost 1 base and J lost 6; bases outside the gene matches: 16. CDR3 length: 20 residues. The CDR3 spells CASSQGWMGLAGGAHGEQYF. In DNA, the CDR3 is TGCGCCAGCAGCCAAGGATGGATGGGACTAGCGGGAGGTGCCCATGGCGAGCAGTACTTC.

This rearrangement joins TRBV9 to TRBJ1-5, with unresolved D. This CDR3 spans 15 amino acids. Trimming took off 3 bases at V and 4 bases at J, with 14 bases between the two ends. The germline V gene has CDR1 SGDLS and CDR2 YYNGEE. The CDR3 nucleotides are TGTGCCAGCAGCGGAGGCAGTAGGAGGAATCAGCCCCAGCATTTT. This gives the protein CASSGGSRRNQPQHF.

The V and J genes are TRBV11-2 and TRBJ2-1, with D unclear. V was clipped by 7 bases and J by 3 bases, with 13 bases between them. The CDR3 runs 14 residues. CDR1 and CDR2 from the germline V gene are SGHAT and FQNNGV. The CDR3 DNA reads as TGTGCCAGCACCCCGGGTAGCTTCTACAATGAGCAGTTCTTC. Residues: CASTPGSFYNEQFF.

This clone appeared once. V and J are TRBV29-1 and TRBJ1-3; perhaps TRBD1 as D (6 bases). V shed 4 bases and J shed 2 bases, with 6 bases lying between them. CDR1 SQVTM and CDR2 ANQGSEA come from the germline V gene. The CDR3 extends over 12 amino acids. In DNA form, the CDR3 reads TGCAGCGTTGCAGGGGCTGGAAACACCATATATTTT. It yields the protein CSVAGAGNTIYF.

The chain combines TRBV23-1 with TRBJ1-2; 9 nucleotides match TRBD1. TRBV23-1 is flagged as an ORF with uncertain function. The J segment lost 3 bases and the V segment lost 4 bases, leaving 9 bases of the junction unmatched. The CDR3 is 16 amino acids. In DNA form, the CDR3 reads TGCGCCAGCAGTCGCCAACAGGGGGCTCCCCACTATGGCTACACCTTC. It encodes CASSRQQGAPHYGYTF.

The chain joins TRBV4-1 to TRBJ2-7, with a tentative D call TRBD1 (7 bases). CDR1 is MGHRA, CDR2 YSYEKL, per germline. The CDR3 extends over 16 amino acids. V shed 0 bases and J shed 0 bases, with 12 bases lying between them. The DNA of the CDR3 is TGCGCCAGCAGCCAAGAAAGGGGGGACAGCTCCTACGAGCAGTACTTC. It translates to CASSQERGDSSYEQYF.